The 3 T cell receptor beta chains presented below share a single source sample, sequenced in a study of blood T cells in healthy people across ages (dated by TCRdb to about 2015). The method behind the library was 5' RACE. TCRdb shows the sequencer as Illumina HiSeq 2500. The second PCR ran for roughly 7 to 12 cycles and used a J-beta primer mix along with a sample-barcoded 5' primer. TCRdb applied fastp at Q25 and MiXCR to the public reads, then kept only in-frame beta chains. Here each entry gathers all rows of one CDR3 protein and keeps the most common genes and DNA. The sample table shows hundreds of thousands of distinct CDR3 sequences, and about 53% are seen once. The top ten constitute 35% to 40% of the sample. The specimen was blood. All receptors derive from a man aged 55 to 69 in good health.

V usage is TRBV12-3 or TRBV12-4 and J usage is TRBJ2-7; 8 nucleotides align to TRBD1. The last part of the DNA fits TRBJ2-5 better; the J call may be wrong. This CDR3 region has 14 residues. The CDR3 reads CASTSTGVEGTQYF. CDR3 sequence (DNA): TGTGCCAGCACCTCGACAGGGGTAGAAGGGACCCAGTACTTC.

This clonotype was seen a handful of times. This rearrangement joins TRBV5-1 to TRBJ2-5; the D is unclear. Germline V gene data show CDR1 as SGHRS and CDR2 as YFSETQ. This CDR3 has 14 residues. V was pared by 4 bases and J by 3 bases, with 13 bases between. The CDR3 loop is CASSIAAQEETQYF. The CDR3 DNA sequence: TGCGCCAGCAGCATTGCCGCCCAGGAAGAGACCCAGTACTTC.

This clonotype was picked up a small number of times. This chain links TRBV12-3 or TRBV12-4 with TRBJ2-3; a weak D match, TRBD1 (6 bases). This CDR3 has 14 residues. V lost 7 bases and J 1 base, leaving 12 bases between the germline ends. DNA for the CDR3: TGTGCCAGCACCCAGAACAGGGGCACAGATACGCAGTATTTT. It encodes CASTQNRGTDTQYF.